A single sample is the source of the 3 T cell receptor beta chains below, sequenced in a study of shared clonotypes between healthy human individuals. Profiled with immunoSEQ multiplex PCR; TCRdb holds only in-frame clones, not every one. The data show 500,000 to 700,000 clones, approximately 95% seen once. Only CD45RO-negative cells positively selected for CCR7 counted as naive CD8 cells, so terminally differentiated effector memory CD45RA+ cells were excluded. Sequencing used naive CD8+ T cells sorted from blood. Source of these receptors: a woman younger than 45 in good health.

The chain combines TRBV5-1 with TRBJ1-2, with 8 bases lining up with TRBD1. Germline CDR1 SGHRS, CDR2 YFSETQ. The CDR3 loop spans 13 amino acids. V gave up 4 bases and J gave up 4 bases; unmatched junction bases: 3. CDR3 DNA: TGCGCCAGCAGCCCGGACAGGGCCTATGGCTACACCTTC. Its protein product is CASSPDRAYGYTF.

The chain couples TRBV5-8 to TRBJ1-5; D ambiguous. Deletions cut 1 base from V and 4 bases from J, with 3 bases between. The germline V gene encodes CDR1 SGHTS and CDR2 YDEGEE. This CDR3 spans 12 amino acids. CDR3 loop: CASSLINQPQHF. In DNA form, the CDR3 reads TGTGCCAGCAGCTTGATTAATCAGCCCCAGCATTTT.

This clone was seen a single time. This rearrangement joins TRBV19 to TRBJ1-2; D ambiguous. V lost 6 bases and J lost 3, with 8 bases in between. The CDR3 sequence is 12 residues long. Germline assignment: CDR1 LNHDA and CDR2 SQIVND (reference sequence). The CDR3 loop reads CASRTAYYGYTF. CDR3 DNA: TGTGCCAGTAGAACAGCCTACTATGGCTACACCTTC.